This T cell receptor (beta chain) was identified in a study of Ad26.COV2.S vaccination and SARS-CoV-2 variants. Described treatment: some 20 received Ad26.COV2.S at low or high dose, single or two shots; 5 received placebo; per-sample allocation not given. Sampling took place 63 days after the first vaccine or placebo injection. In Boston, the donor was an adult between 18-55 years of age. Its platform was an Ad26 vector, and its expressed antigen was Wuhan-strain SARS-CoV-2 spike. Germline CDR1 MNHEY, CDR2 SVGAGI. This CDR3 is 15 amino acids long. With V trimmed by 3 bases and J by 4 bases, 2 bases remained unmatched. Study-wide points: Estimates derived from TCR breadth and depth analyses may have underestimated total T cell responses.

TCRdb's copy holds only in-frame clones and misses some; the assay was immunoSEQ multiplex PCR. The repertoire holds roughly 390,000 clones, with 75% to 90% as singletons. Note on this clone: Its antigen is undetermined.

The V and J genes are TRBV6-5 and TRBJ2-3; 12 nucleotides align to TRBD2. The sample was peripheral blood, taken in a trial of Ad26.COV2.S vaccine versus placebo. This TCR was sampled from a person aged 18 to 59 who received the Ad26.COV2.S COVID-19 vaccine or a placebo. In DNA form, the CDR3 reads TGTGCCAGCAGTTATGCTAGCGGGGGGGCAGATACGCAGTATTTT. Its translation: CASSYASGGADTQYF.